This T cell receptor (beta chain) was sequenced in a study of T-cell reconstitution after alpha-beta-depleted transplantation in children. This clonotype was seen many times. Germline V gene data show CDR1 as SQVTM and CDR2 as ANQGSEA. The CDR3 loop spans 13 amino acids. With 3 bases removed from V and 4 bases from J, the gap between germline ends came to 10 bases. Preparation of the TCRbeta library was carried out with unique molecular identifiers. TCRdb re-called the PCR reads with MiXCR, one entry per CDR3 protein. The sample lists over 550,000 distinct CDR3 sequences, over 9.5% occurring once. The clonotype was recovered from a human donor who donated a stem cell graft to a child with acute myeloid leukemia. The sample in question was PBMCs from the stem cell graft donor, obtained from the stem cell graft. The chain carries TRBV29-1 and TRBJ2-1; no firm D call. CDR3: CSVEISLYNEQFF. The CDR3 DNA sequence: TGCAGCGTTGAGATATCGCTGTACAATGAGCAGTTCTTC.